A selection of T cell receptor beta chains follows, all from one sample in a study of radiation and T cells in renal cell carcinoma. Data came from immunoSEQ multiplex PCR; TCRdb stores just in-frame clones and leaves some out. Of about 130,000 clones in the sample, 80% to 90% were seen once. This specimen was blood, taken from a patient whose treatment included radiotherapy and nephrectomy. These receptors came from a woman aged 55-70 years with renal cell carcinoma. The CDR3 runs from the conserved cysteine through the conserved F or W. D genes are given only for firm matches. Clone size appears in some rows only: once, few, many, or a class for an expanded clone.

j_gene: TRBJ2-3
v_gene: TRBV19
d_gene: .
abundance: .
CDR3nt: TGTGCCAGTAGTATCACCACTGGGACAGATACGCAGTATTTT
CDR3aa: CASSITTGTDTQYF

j_gene: TRBJ2-5
v_gene: TRBV2
d_gene: TRBD2
abundance: .
CDR3nt: TGTGCCAGCAGCGAAGGGACTAGCGGGGGAGAGACCCAGTACTTC
CDR3aa: CASSEGTSGGETQYF

j_gene: TRBJ1-5
v_gene: TRBV19
d_gene: .
abundance: few
CDR3nt: TGTGCCAGTGCTCCTCTCCGGGCGGGCAATCAGCCCCAGCATTTT
CDR3aa: CASAPLRAGNQPQHF

j_gene: TRBJ2-7
v_gene: TRBV5-3
d_gene: TRBD1
abundance: .
CDR3nt: TGTGCCAGAAGCTGGGACAGGGGTGTCTACGAGCAGTACTTC
CDR3aa: CARSWDRGVYEQYF

j_gene: TRBJ2-2
v_gene: TRBV5-5
d_gene: TRBD1
abundance: few
CDR3nt: TGTGCCAGCAGCTTGGCCGGGACAGGGAGAATCACCGGGGAGCTGTTTTTT
CDR3aa: CASSLAGTGRITGELFF

j_gene: TRBJ2-5
v_gene: TRBV6-5
d_gene: .
abundance: once
CDR3nt: TGTGCCGGCAGTTACGGGTCAGGGAAAGGGACCCAGTACTTC
CDR3aa: CAGSYGSGKGTQYF

j_gene: TRBJ1-2
v_gene: TRBV9
d_gene: TRBD1
abundance: .
CDR3nt: TGTGCCAGCAGCGCGAGCCCGACAGGGGGAAACTATGGCTACACCTTC
CDR3aa: CASSASPTGGNYGYTF

j_gene: TRBJ1-2
v_gene: TRBV28
d_gene: TRBD1
abundance: few
CDR3nt: TGTGCCAGCAGGGACGACAGGGACCGGGGCTACACCTTC
CDR3aa: CASRDDRDRGYTF

j_gene: TRBJ1-1
v_gene: TRBV5-4
d_gene: .
abundance: .
CDR3nt: TGTGCCAGCAGCCTTGACTTAGGGGCGAACACTGAAGCTTTCTTT
CDR3aa: CASSLDLGANTEAFF

j_gene: TRBJ1-2
v_gene: TRBV6-1
d_gene: TRBD1
abundance: .
CDR3nt: TGTGCCAGCAGTGGTGGGACAGGCGCCGCCCTCTATGGCTACACCTTC
CDR3aa: CASSGGTGAALYGYTF

j_gene: TRBJ2-7
v_gene: TRBV10-3
d_gene: .
abundance: .
CDR3nt: TGTGCCATCACTCCGGACAGTAACTACGAGCAGTACTTC
CDR3aa: CAITPDSNYEQYF